The 28 T cell receptor beta chains reported below all come from one sample, sequenced in a study of T cell clones after liver transplantation. Using immunoSEQ multiplex PCR, the repertoire was profiled, and TCRdb retains in-frame clones only, with some absent. The profile shows about 80,000 clones, roughly four fifths of them singletons. This material consisted of CD4+ T cells from blood, taken roughly 3.5 years after liver transplant. These receptors were taken from a human patient who received a liver transplant. Part of the T cell pool may stem from the graft donor.

The chain employs TRBV2 and TRBJ2-1, with 8 nucleotides matching TRBD2. Germline assignment: CDR1 SNHLY and CDR2 FYNNEI. The CDR3 is made up of 16 amino acids. V gave up 5 bases and J gave up 4 bases; unmatched junction bases: 10. In DNA, the CDR3 is TGTGCCAGCAGTTCGGCCAGCGGGAGCCATTACAATGAGCAGTTCTTC. Translated: CASSSASGSHYNEQFF.

V gene TRBV16 combines with J gene TRBJ1-3; D remains unclear. CDR1 KGHSY and CDR2 FQNENV come from the germline V gene. The CDR3 has 13 amino acids. V dropped 6 bases and J dropped 1 base, with 7 bases sitting between them. CDR3 in DNA: TGTGCCAGCAGTTGGGGATCTGGAAACACCATATATTTT. Its translation: CASSWGSGNTIYF. Full variable domain (missing parts from reference TRBV16 and TRBJ1-3): GEEVAQTPKHLVRGEGQKAKLYCAPIKGHSYVFWYQQVLKNEFKFLISFQNENVFDETGMPKERFSAKCLPNSPCSLEIQATKLEDSAVYFCASSWGSGNTIYFGEGSWLTVV.

V gene TRBV4-1 combines with J gene TRBJ2-7; 8 positions match TRBD1. Germline CDR1 reads MGHRA; CDR2 reads YSYEKL. V shed 0 bases, J shed 7 bases, and the junction held 5 bases outside the gene matches. The CDR3 has 14 residues. The CDR3 protein is CASSQDRTGLEQYF. CDR3 sequence (DNA): TGCGCCAGCAGCCAAGATCGGACAGGGCTAGAGCAGTACTTC.

The chain is built from TRBV6-5 and TRBJ1-5; D remains ambiguous. V was pared by 6 bases and J by 3 bases, with 9 bases between. This CDR3 is 13 amino acids long. Germline V CDR1 and CDR2: MNHEY, SVGAGI. The CDR3 DNA reads as TGTGCCAGCAGACTTCAAGTCAATCAGCCCCAGCATTTT. It yields the protein CASRLQVNQPQHF.

The chain couples TRBV6-1 to TRBJ1-2; possible D gene TRBD1, 5 bases. The V and J ends lost 3 bases and 4 bases respectively, with 12 bases between them. This CDR3 contains 14 residues. Germline lookup yields CDR1 MNHNS and CDR2 SASEGT. The CDR3 coding sequence is TGTGCCAGCAGTGAGCACGGACAATCCTATGGCTACACCTTC. Its protein product is CASSEHGQSYGYTF.

In its sample, this clone was seen once. The CDR3 here is CASHPAGRSNQPQHF. CDR3 DNA sequence: TGTGCCAGCCACCCGGCAGGACGGAGCAATCAGCCCCAGCATTTT. The V gene is TRBV2, the J gene TRBJ1-5; the D is unclear. The V end lost 8 bases, the J end lost 1 base, and 15 bases lay between the germline ends. Germline values: CDR1 SNHLY, CDR2 FYNNEI. This CDR3 has 15 residues.

The chain recombines TRBV30 with TRBJ1-2; D remains unclear. The CDR3 extends over 13 amino acids. The V and J ends lost 0 bases and 6 bases respectively, with 11 bases between them. Germline V CDR1 and CDR2: GTSNPN, SVGIG (reference sequence). This CDR3 is CAWSVDGYHGYTF. In DNA form, the CDR3 reads TGTGCCTGGAGTGTGGACGGGTATCATGGCTACACCTTC.

The J gene is TRBJ2-7, the V gene TRBV7-2, with D unclear. The length of the CDR3 is 14 residues. Trimming took off 1 base at V and 2 bases at J, with 9 bases between the two ends. Germline CDR1 is SGHTA and CDR2 is FQGNSA. The CDR3 spells CASSLGRSTYEQYF. In nucleotides, the CDR3 is TGTGCCAGCAGCTTAGGCAGGTCTACCTACGAGCAGTACTTC.

CDR3 DNA sequence: TGCGCCAGCAGCCAGAGCGGTGGTGCTGGACGGCCGAACACCGGGGAGCTGTTTTTT. Encoded protein: CASSQSGGAGRPNTGELFF. This chain joins TRBV4-1 and TRBJ2-2; the D gene is possibly TRBD2 (5 bases). Germline values: CDR1 MGHRA, CDR2 YSYEKL. Between the trimmed V and J ends, which lost 3 bases and 0 bases, there was a span of 20 bases. This CDR3 region has 19 residues.

About this clone itself: Other DNA sequences in this sample translate to the same CDR3. The rearrangement joins TRBV2 to TRBJ2-7; D possibly corresponds to TRBD2 (5 bases). V was cut by 8 bases and J by 0 bases, with 11 bases left in between. The CDR3 contains 13 residues. Germline-derived CDR1 and CDR2 are SNHLY and FYNNEI. DNA of the CDR3: TGTGCCAGCGTCGGAGGTAGCTCCTACGAGCAGTACTTC. It specifies CASVGGSSYEQYF.

V usage is TRBV28 and J usage is TRBJ2-7, with TRBD2 identical over 7 bases. Germline V gene lookup returns CDR1 MDHEN and CDR2 SYDVKM. This CDR3 is 13 amino acids long. Unmatched junction bases numbered 5, after V lost 6 bases and J lost 3 bases. The CDR3 here is CASSRDYYYEQYF. The CDR3 DNA sequence: TGTGCCAGCAGCCGGGACTATTACTACGAGCAGTACTTC.

The chain carries TRBV15 and TRBJ1-1; 8 bases fit TRBD1. The J segment lost 8 bases and the V segment lost 11 bases, leaving 13 bases of the junction unmatched. CDR1 is LNHNV and CDR2 is YYDKDF in the germline V gene (reference sequence). The CDR3 contains 13 residues. The CDR3 region has the DNA TGTGCCGCCGCCAGGGGGCTGAGTGAGGAAGCTTTCTTT. Its translation is CAAARGLSEEAFF.

The chain recombines TRBV28 with TRBJ2-7; D may be TRBD1 (6 bases). Germline values: CDR1 MDHEN, CDR2 SYDVKM. Trimming left V 6 bases short and J 2 bases short, with 17 bases between. The CDR3 is 15 residues long. CDR3 sequence (DNA): TGTGCCAGCAGGAACCAGGGGTTAGGGACCTACGAGCAGTACTTC. Its protein product is CASRNQGLGTYEQYF.

V gene TRBV6-1 combines with J gene TRBJ2-7; D is possibly TRBD2 (5 bases). Looked up from germline, CDR1 is MNHNS and CDR2 is SASEGT. This CDR3 spans 13 amino acids. Deletions cut 5 bases from V and 4 bases from J, with 12 bases between. The CDR3 coding sequence is TGTGCCAGCAGTTTAAATCGGGGATACGAGCAGTACTTC. This translates into CASSLNRGYEQYF.

CDR3 in amino acids: CASSFGQGAEAFF. The CDR3 region has the DNA TGTGCCAGCAGCTTTGGGCAGGGAGCTGAAGCTTTCTTT. V gene TRBV2 combines with J gene TRBJ1-1; possible D gene TRBD1, 5 bases. The CDR3 covers 13 residues. Germline CDR1 reads SNHLY; CDR2 reads FYNNEI. V dropped 6 bases and J dropped 6 bases, with 14 bases sitting between them.

V is TRBV12-5 and J is TRBJ1-5, with D perhaps matching TRBD1 (5 bases). CDR3 length: 13 residues. Germline-derived CDR1 and CDR2 are LGHNT and FRNRAP. Trimming took off 5 bases at V and 7 bases at J, with 12 bases between the two ends. CDR3 nucleotides: TGTGCTAGTGGTCTACCGAGGGGCCAGCCCCAGCATTTT. Translating gives CASGLPRGQPQHF.

This clone was detected only once. The chain uses TRBV5-4 and TRBJ2-5; D is perhaps TRBD1 (7 bases). The germline V gene has CDR1 SGHNT and CDR2 YYREEE (reference sequence). Between the trimmed V and J ends, which lost 0 bases and 2 bases, there was a span of 11 bases. The CDR3 is 15 amino acids. The CDR3 nucleotides are TGTGCCAGCAGCTTGGCAGGGGGGAAACAAGAGACCCAGTACTTC. It codes for CASSLAGGKQETQYF.

V and J are TRBV20-1 and TRBJ1-1; no clear D gene. Germline V gene lookup returns CDR1 DFQATT and CDR2 SNEGSKA (reference sequence). This CDR3 is 11 amino acids long. The CDR3 loop is CSGRRNTEAFF. DNA of the CDR3: TGCTCGGGTAGAAGGAACACTGAAGCTTTCTTT.

The J gene is TRBJ2-5, the V gene TRBV14; D is perhaps TRBD1 or TRBD2 (5 bases each). Germline V gene lookup returns CDR1 SGHDN and CDR2 FVKESK. This CDR3 spans 15 amino acids. The germline V and J ends were trimmed by 1 base and 9 bases, with 18 bases remaining between them. This CDR3 is CASSQGWQGPMAQYF. The CDR3 DNA reads TGTGCCAGCAGCCAAGGCTGGCAGGGACCTATGGCCCAGTACTTC.

This clone has more than one count but fewer than ten. This rearrangement joins TRBV28 to TRBJ1-2; possibly TRBD1 for D (6 bases). The CDR3 sequence is 11 residues long. Germline values: CDR1 MDHEN, CDR2 SYDVKM. V was pared by 6 bases and J by 7 bases, with 9 bases between. In nucleotides, the CDR3 is TGTGCCAGCAGGTTACAGGGTGGCTACACCTTC. Translating gives CASRLQGGYTF.

This chain links TRBV11-2 with TRBJ2-1; D remains unclear. The V gene's germline CDR1 is SGHAT and CDR2 FQNNGV. V lost 0 bases to trimming and J lost 7 bases, with 7 bases between them. This CDR3 contains 13 residues. CDR3 residues: CASSLDTVNEQFF. The CDR3 DNA reads as TGTGCCAGCAGCTTAGATACGGTGAATGAGCAGTTCTTC.

A word on this clone: The CDR3 does not end in the conserved phenylalanine or tryptophan, so this is likely a read error. Because the CDR3's place on the DNA is in doubt, the DNA is left out and the CDR3 is given as listed by TCRdb. This chain joins TRBV6-4 and TRBJ2-7; TRBD2, the D gene given by the table, was not confirmed from the DNA. The CDR3 is made up of 13 amino acids, end residues included. Germline loops: CDR1 MRHNA, CDR2 SNTAGT. The CDR3 reads CASSEVEGLPLVI.

The chain couples TRBV5-1 to TRBJ2-3, with D unresolved. The CDR3 totals 16 residues. Germline V gene data show CDR1 as SGHRS and CDR2 as YFSETQ. Trimming shortened V by 5 bases and J by 1 base, and 17 bases separated the two germline ends. The CDR3 DNA follows: TGCGCCAGCAGACAGAGTCCGTCCGTACGCACAGATACGCAGTATTTT. Encoded protein: CASRQSPSVRTDTQYF.

V and J are TRBV7-6 and TRBJ1-1; D perhaps matches TRBD1 (5 bases). Trimming left V 4 bases short and J 2 bases short, with 11 bases between. From germline, CDR1 is SGHVS and CDR2 FNYEAQ. The CDR3 runs 14 residues. The CDR3 protein is CASSSQGGNTEAFF. The DNA for the CDR3 is TGTGCCAGCAGCTCTCAGGGAGGTAACACTGAAGCTTTCTTT. Using reference TRBV7-6 and TRBJ1-1 for the parts outside the CDR3, the full variable domain is GAGVSQSPRYKVTKRGQDVALRCDPISGHVSLYWYRQALGQGPEFLTYFNYEAQQDKSGLPNDRFSAERPEGSISTLTIQRTEQRDSAMYRCASSSQGGNTEAFFGQGTRLTVV.

V gene TRBV28 combines with J gene TRBJ2-5, with no clear D. The DNA end is more similar to TRBJ2-7, so the J call may be wrong. Germline V gene lookup returns CDR1 MDHEN and CDR2 SYDVKM. The CDR3 runs 14 residues. CDR3 region: CASSSRKVLYEQYF. The CDR3 bases are TGTGCCAGCAGTTCCCGGAAAGTGTTATACGAGCAGTACTTC.

The rearrangement links TRBV28 to TRBJ2-1; TRBD2 agrees at 9 bases. V shed 6 bases and J 4 bases; nucleotides not matched to a gene: 7. CDR1 is MDHEN and CDR2 is SYDVKM in the germline V gene. This CDR3 spans 15 amino acids. The CDR3 DNA is TGTGCCAGCAGCCCCGCGGGGGGGGGTTACAATGAGCAGTTCTTC. Amino acids: CASSPAGGGYNEQFF. Looking up the rest from reference TRBV28 and TRBJ2-1 gives the full variable domain: DVKVTQSSRYLVKRTGEKVFLECVQDMDHENMFWYRQDPGLGLRLIYFSYDVKMKEKGDIPEGYSVSREKKERFSLILESASTNQTSMYLCASSPAGGGYNEQFFGPGTRLTVL.

The V call is TRBV28, the J call TRBJ2-7; weak D call: TRBD2 (6 bases). The germline gives CDR1 MDHEN, CDR2 SYDVKM. V was pared by 9 bases and J by 2 bases, with 17 bases between. This CDR3 spans 14 amino acids. CDR3 in amino acids: CASLGGVPPYEQYF. The CDR3 DNA is TGTGCCAGTTTGGGGGGAGTCCCTCCCTACGAGCAGTACTTC.

The CDR3, as DNA: TGTGCCAGTAGTCCCGGACTAGCGGGGGGACTGTTGGGCGGGGAGCTGTTTTTT. Residues: CASSPGLAGGLLGGELFF. The chain employs TRBV19 and TRBJ2-2; 14 bases line up with TRBD2. Germline V gives CDR1 LNHDA, CDR2 SQIVND (reference sequence). This CDR3 has 18 amino acids. Germline trimming cut 5 bases from V and 7 bases from J; bases unmatched to any gene: 12.